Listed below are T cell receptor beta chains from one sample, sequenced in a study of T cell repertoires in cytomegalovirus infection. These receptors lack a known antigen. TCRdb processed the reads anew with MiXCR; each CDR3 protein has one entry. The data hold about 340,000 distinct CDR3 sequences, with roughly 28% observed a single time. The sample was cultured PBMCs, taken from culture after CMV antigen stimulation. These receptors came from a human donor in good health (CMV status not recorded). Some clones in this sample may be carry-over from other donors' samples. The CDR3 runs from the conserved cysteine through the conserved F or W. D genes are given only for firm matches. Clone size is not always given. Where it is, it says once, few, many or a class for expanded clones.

CDR3aa: CASSGGTSVWYEQYF
CDR3nt: TGTGCCAGCAGCGGAGGGACTAGCGTTTGGTACGAGCAGTACTTC
abundance: many
v_gene: TRBV7-2
j_gene: TRBJ2-7
d_gene: TRBD2

CDR3aa: CSAGTAQETQYF
CDR3nt: TGCAGCGCCGGGACAGCACAAGAGACCCAGTACTTC
abundance: NA
v_gene: TRBV29-1
j_gene: TRBJ2-5
d_gene: TRBD1

CDR3aa: CSATGTENEKLFF
CDR3nt: TGCAGTGCAACCGGGACGGAGAATGAAAAACTGTTTTTT
abundance: NA
v_gene: TRBV20-1
j_gene: TRBJ1-4
d_gene: NA

CDR3aa: CASSWGRRESYNEQFF
CDR3nt: TGTGCCAGCAGCTGGGGGAGGCGGGAATCGTACAATGAGCAGTTCTTC
abundance: NA
v_gene: TRBV11-2
j_gene: TRBJ2-1
d_gene: NA

CDR3aa: CASSGALSGNTEAFF
CDR3nt: TGTGCCAGCAGCGGGGCCCTATCAGGGAACACTGAAGCTTTCTTT
abundance: once
v_gene: TRBV5-6
j_gene: TRBJ1-1
d_gene: NA

CDR3aa: CASSVEEETQYF
CDR3nt: TGCGCCAGCAGCGTTGAGGAGGAGACCCAGTACTTC
abundance: NA
v_gene: TRBV5-1
j_gene: TRBJ2-5
d_gene: NA

CDR3aa: CASSLVRGRVYEQYF
CDR3nt: TGTGCCAGCAGCTTAGTACGTGGGAGGGTTTACGAGCAGTACTTC
abundance: NA
v_gene: TRBV11-2
j_gene: TRBJ2-7
d_gene: TRBD2

CDR3aa: CASGHPGTGPYEQYF
CDR3nt: TGTGCCAGTGGTCATCCCGGGACAGGCCCCTACGAGCAGTACTTC
abundance: NA
v_gene: TRBV19
j_gene: TRBJ2-7
d_gene: TRBD1

CDR3aa: CASSINRGAYEQYF
CDR3nt: TGTGCCAGTAGTATAAACAGGGGAGCCTACGAGCAGTACTTC
abundance: many
v_gene: TRBV19
j_gene: TRBJ2-7
d_gene: TRBD1

CDR3aa: CASSLRPGGDGDEQYF
CDR3nt: TGTGCCAGCAGCTTACGCCCGGGAGGGGACGGTGACGAGCAGTACTTC
abundance: few
v_gene: TRBV7-9
j_gene: TRBJ2-7
d_gene: TRBD2

CDR3aa: CASSHPPENTEAFF
CDR3nt: TGTGCCAGCAGTCATCCTCCGGAGAACACTGAAGCTTTCTTT
abundance: many
v_gene: TRBV6-2/TRBV6-3
j_gene: TRBJ1-1
d_gene: NA

CDR3aa: CASSQPLSYEQYF
CDR3nt: TGTGCCAGCAGTCAGCCCCTGTCGTACGAGCAGTACTTC
abundance: once
v_gene: TRBV6-5
j_gene: TRBJ2-7
d_gene: NA

CDR3aa: CASTITRRGRNYGYTF
CDR3nt: TGTGCCAGCACAATTACGAGGCGGGGACGAAACTATGGCTACACCTTC
abundance: few
v_gene: TRBV2
j_gene: TRBJ1-2
d_gene: NA

CDR3aa: CASNAAAGHGYTF
CDR3nt: TGCGCCAGCAACGCAGCGGCGGGGCACGGCTACACCTTC
abundance: NA
v_gene: TRBV5-1
j_gene: TRBJ1-2
d_gene: NA

CDR3aa: CASSLKGDRWSPLHF
CDR3nt: TGTGCCAGCAGTTTAAAAGGGGATAGGTGGTCACCCCTCCACTTT
abundance: few
v_gene: TRBV6-1
j_gene: TRBJ1-6
d_gene: NA

CDR3aa: CSVLAEGTDTQYF
CDR3nt: TGCAGCGTTCTAGCGGAGGGCACAGATACGCAGTATTTT
abundance: NA
v_gene: TRBV29-1
j_gene: TRBJ2-3
d_gene: TRBD2

CDR3aa: CASRRGWTAYGYTF
CDR3nt: TGTGCCAGCAGGAGGGGCTGGACCGCCTATGGCTACACCTTC
abundance: NA
v_gene: TRBV6-8
j_gene: TRBJ1-2
d_gene: NA

CDR3aa: CASSSYAGQGGSEATQYF
CDR3nt: TGTGCCAGCAGTTCATACGCGGGACAGGGAGGGTCGGAAGCGACCCAGTACTTC
abundance: NA
v_gene: TRBV6-5
j_gene: TRBJ2-5
d_gene: TRBD1

CDR3aa: CATSRVGSGDEQYF
CDR3nt: TGTGCCACCAGCAGAGTCGGGTCGGGCGACGAGCAGTACTTC
abundance: few
v_gene: TRBV15
j_gene: TRBJ2-7
d_gene: NA

CDR3aa: CASSGFGRTGSEQYF
CDR3nt: TGTGCCAGCAGCGGGTTCGGGCGGACCGGGAGCGAGCAGTACTTC
abundance: NA
v_gene: TRBV11-1
j_gene: TRBJ2-7
d_gene: NA

CDR3aa: CASSFGDLNYEQYF
CDR3nt: TGTGCCAGCAGTTTTGGGGACCTTAATTACGAGCAGTACTTC
abundance: NA
v_gene: TRBV27
j_gene: TRBJ2-7
d_gene: NA

CDR3aa: CASGTENRQETQYF
CDR3nt: TGTGCCAGCGGGACAGAGAACAGACAAGAGACCCAGTACTTC
abundance: NA
v_gene: TRBV6-1
j_gene: TRBJ2-5
d_gene: TRBD1

CDR3aa: CASSSGTEFTDTQYF
CDR3nt: TGTGCCAGTAGTTCCGGGACAGAGTTCACAGATACGCAGTATTTT
abundance: NA
v_gene: TRBV19
j_gene: TRBJ2-3
d_gene: TRBD1

CDR3aa: CASSIGAYNEQFF
CDR3nt: TGTGCCAGTAGTATAGGAGCGTACAATGAGCAGTTCTTC
abundance: NA
v_gene: TRBV19
j_gene: TRBJ2-1
d_gene: NA

CDR3aa: CATKDLTGGQDEQYF
CDR3nt: TGTGCCACCAAGGACCTGACAGGGGGTCAGGACGAGCAGTACTTC
abundance: few
v_gene: TRBV15
j_gene: TRBJ2-7
d_gene: TRBD1

CDR3aa: CASRLGLAGVGYEQYF
CDR3nt: TGTGCCAGCAGACTAGGACTAGCGGGGGTAGGCTACGAGCAGTACTTC
abundance: NA
v_gene: TRBV5-6
j_gene: TRBJ2-7
d_gene: TRBD2

CDR3aa: CSARSLSGSSYNEQFF
CDR3nt: TGCAGTGCTAGATCCCTTAGCGGGAGCTCCTACAATGAGCAGTTCTTC
abundance: NA
v_gene: TRBV20-1
j_gene: TRBJ2-1
d_gene: TRBD2

CDR3aa: CASSLVRQDRYTF
CDR3nt: TGTGCCAGCAGCTTAGTCCGACAGGATCGCTACACCTTC
abundance: many
v_gene: TRBV7-2
j_gene: TRBJ1-2
d_gene: NA

CDR3aa: CSATPIAGALNGEQFF
CDR3nt: TGCAGTGCTACGCCGATAGCGGGGGCCCTTAATGGGGAGCAGTTCTTC
abundance: once
v_gene: TRBV20-1
j_gene: TRBJ2-1
d_gene: TRBD2

CDR3aa: CASSSLGTPDTQYF
CDR3nt: TGTGCCAGCAGCTCCCTCGGGACCCCAGATACGCAGTATTTT
abundance: few
v_gene: TRBV7-8
j_gene: TRBJ2-3
d_gene: NA

CDR3aa: CASSSEQGAGNQPQHF
CDR3nt: TGTGCCAGCAGTTCCGAACAGGGGGCCGGGAATCAGCCCCAGCATTTT
abundance: few
v_gene: TRBV6-6
j_gene: TRBJ1-5
d_gene: TRBD1

CDR3aa: CASSEKGARWLNTEAFF
CDR3nt: TGTGCCAGCAGTGAAAAGGGGGCCAGGTGGTTGAACACTGAAGCTTTCTTT
abundance: once
v_gene: TRBV6-1
j_gene: TRBJ1-1
d_gene: TRBD1

CDR3aa: CATSDPGTGSYEQYF
CDR3nt: TGTGCCACCAGTGACCCCGGGACTGGATCCTACGAGCAGTACTTC
abundance: NA
v_gene: TRBV24-1
j_gene: TRBJ2-7
d_gene: NA

CDR3aa: CASIADGPNTEAFF
CDR3nt: TGTGCCAGCATAGCGGACGGCCCGAACACTGAAGCTTTCTTT
abundance: NA
v_gene: TRBV2
j_gene: TRBJ1-1
d_gene: NA

CDR3aa: CASSLARDRGYEQYF
CDR3nt: TGTGCCAGCAGCTTAGCTCGGGACAGGGGCTACGAGCAGTACTTC
abundance: once
v_gene: TRBV7-6
j_gene: TRBJ2-7
d_gene: TRBD1

CDR3aa: CASSLFYRELSQHKGDTEAFF
CDR3nt: TGTGCCAGCAGCTTATTTTACAGGGAATTATCTCAACACAAAGGAGACACTGAAGCTTTCTTT
abundance: NA
v_gene: TRBV11-2
j_gene: TRBJ1-1
d_gene: NA

CDR3aa: CASSQSQGAQPQHF
CDR3nt: TGTGCCAGCAGCCAATCTCAGGGGGCACAGCCCCAGCATTTT
abundance: few
v_gene: TRBV12-3/TRBV12-4
j_gene: TRBJ1-5
d_gene: TRBD1

CDR3aa: CSARDRRNNEKLFF
CDR3nt: TGCAGTGCTAGAGACAGGCGAAATAATGAAAAACTGTTTTTT
abundance: NA
v_gene: TRBV20-1
j_gene: TRBJ1-4
d_gene: NA

CDR3aa: CASSLGTGPYEQYF
CDR3nt: TGTGCCAGCAGCTTGGGTACGGGCCCCTACGAGCAGTACTTC
abundance: many
v_gene: TRBV7-2
j_gene: TRBJ2-7
d_gene: NA

CDR3aa: CASSFLDRAAEQYF
CDR3nt: TGTGCCAGCAGCTTTTTGGACAGGGCGGCCGAGCAGTACTTC
abundance: NA
v_gene: TRBV7-9
j_gene: TRBJ2-7
d_gene: TRBD1

CDR3aa: CASSPQTDPGNTIYF
CDR3nt: TGTGCCAGCAGCCCCCAGACAGACCCTGGAAACACCATATATTTT
abundance: NA
v_gene: TRBV7-6
j_gene: TRBJ1-3
d_gene: NA

CDR3aa: CASSLLTGNYGYTF
CDR3nt: TGTGCCAGCTCACTACTTACAGGGAACTATGGCTACACCTTC
abundance: NA
v_gene: TRBV18
j_gene: TRBJ1-2
d_gene: NA

CDR3aa: CASSLVSVQETQYF
CDR3nt: TGTGCCAGCAGCTTAGTGTCGGTCCAAGAGACCCAGTACTTC
abundance: NA
v_gene: TRBV7-2
j_gene: TRBJ2-5
d_gene: NA

CDR3aa: CASSHPGTGNTEAFF
CDR3nt: TGCGCCAGCAGCCACCCCGGGACAGGGAACACTGAAGCTTTCTTT
abundance: NA
v_gene: TRBV4-1
j_gene: TRBJ1-1
d_gene: TRBD1

CDR3aa: CASSFDGFGNEQFF
CDR3nt: TGTGCCAGCAGCTTCGATGGTTTTGGCAATGAGCAGTTCTTC
abundance: NA
v_gene: TRBV11-1
j_gene: TRBJ2-1
d_gene: NA

CDR3aa: CASSPLEAVTAEAFF
CDR3nt: TGTGCCAGCTCACCACTTGAGGCGGTCACCGCTGAAGCTTTCTTT
abundance: NA
v_gene: TRBV18
j_gene: TRBJ1-1
d_gene: NA

CDR3aa: CASSYKQFQETQYF
CDR3nt: TGTGCCAGCAGCTATAAACAGTTCCAAGAGACCCAGTACTTC
abundance: NA
v_gene: TRBV7-8
j_gene: TRBJ2-5
d_gene: NA

CDR3aa: CASELGFPRGQFF
CDR3nt: TGTGCCAGTGAATTAGGGTTCCCCCGGGGGCAGTTCTTC
abundance: NA
v_gene: TRBV12-3/TRBV12-4
j_gene: TRBJ2-1
d_gene: NA

CDR3aa: CASRERESVNEQFF
CDR3nt: TGTGCCAGCAGGGAGCGGGAGTCGGTAAATGAGCAGTTCTTC
abundance: few
v_gene: TRBV2
j_gene: TRBJ2-1
d_gene: TRBD2

CDR3aa: CASSLGQGTSNYGYTF
CDR3nt: TGTGCCAGCAGCCTCGGACAGGGGACCTCTAACTATGGCTACACCTTC
abundance: NA
v_gene: TRBV5-4
j_gene: TRBJ1-2
d_gene: TRBD1

CDR3aa: CASGGQGSYEQYF
CDR3nt: TGTGCCAGCGGAGGCCAGGGGTCCTACGAGCAGTACTTC
abundance: few
v_gene: TRBV6-1
j_gene: TRBJ2-7
d_gene: NA

CDR3aa: CASRRPGASGSTDTQYF
CDR3nt: TGTGCCAGCAGACGACCGGGGGCTAGCGGGAGCACAGATACGCAGTATTTT
abundance: few
v_gene: TRBV11-2
j_gene: TRBJ2-3
d_gene: TRBD2

CDR3aa: CASSSGRGSPEGTEAFF
CDR3nt: TGTGCCAGCAGCTCGGGCAGGGGCAGTCCCGAGGGCACTGAAGCTTTCTTT
abundance: few
v_gene: TRBV11-3
j_gene: TRBJ1-1
d_gene: NA

CDR3aa: CASSLAMRAGEAFF
CDR3nt: TGTGCCAGCAGCTTAGCGATGAGAGCAGGGGAAGCTTTCTTT
abundance: NA
v_gene: TRBV7-9
j_gene: TRBJ1-1
d_gene: NA

CDR3aa: CASSPGPSDRSYEQYF
CDR3nt: TGCGCCAGCAGCCCCGGTCCCTCGGACAGATCCTACGAGCAGTACTTC
abundance: few
v_gene: TRBV5-1
j_gene: TRBJ2-7
d_gene: NA

CDR3aa: CASRTGVDTQYF
CDR3nt: TGTGCCAGCAGGACAGGGGTAGATACGCAGTATTTT
abundance: few
v_gene: TRBV5-4
j_gene: TRBJ2-3
d_gene: TRBD1

CDR3aa: CSARDPAGDTDTQYF
CDR3nt: TGCAGTGCTAGAGATCCAGCGGGAGACACAGATACGCAGTATTTT
abundance: few
v_gene: TRBV20-1
j_gene: TRBJ2-3
d_gene: TRBD2

CDR3aa: CASSIFMSSYNEQFF
CDR3nt: TGTGCCAGTAGTATATTCATGAGCTCCTACAATGAGCAGTTCTTC
abundance: many
v_gene: TRBV19
j_gene: TRBJ2-1
d_gene: NA

CDR3aa: CASSLGTSGSHEQFF
CDR3nt: TGTGCCAGCAGCTTAGGCACTAGCGGGAGCCATGAGCAGTTCTTC
abundance: few
v_gene: TRBV7-3
j_gene: TRBJ2-1
d_gene: TRBD2